What follows describes a single T cell receptor (beta chain). This clone was seen a few times. Its antigen target is currently unknown. No much larger clone is present one base from it, and per-base qualities are unavailable. The immunoSEQ Assay, a bias-controlled multiplex PCR, was used to amplify TCRbeta CDR3 regions from genomic DNA. Processing in the source paper ran as follows. The number of nucleated cells in each sample was estimated from the amplification of reference gene primers within the assay. To quantify the absolute abundance of each unique TCRbeta CDR3 rearrangement, sequence reads were collapsed and filtered. For each sample, productive Simpson clonality was calculated by taking the square root of Simpson's diversity index across productive rearrangements. TCRdb's version of the immuneACCESS table is confined to in-frame rearrangements and falls short of the full clone set. An unresolved V gene accounts for under half of the shortfall where checked; the remainder is of unknown origin. That table is the source of V, J and clone size, and D and trimming were worked out from the DNA. Counted in this sample were roughly 87,000 clones; approximately 88% of them appeared once. The top ten hold 15% to 20% of the sample.

This entry is derived from a study of blood T cell repertoires in COVID-19 (dated by TCRdb to between 2020 and 2021). Describing the broader study: Samples covering the acute and convalescent phases of COVID-19 were provided by collaborators in the United States, Italy and Spain. The dataset comprised deeply sampled blood TCRbeta repertoires from subjects exposed to, actively infected with, or recovered from COVID-19. The material from the prospective study consisted of cDNA or gDNA derived from T cells, B-cell-depleted T cells, or PBMCs. Where HLA class I and class II types were available, the types were taken from metadata supplied by the sample provider, not from assay-based typing. Samples were obtained from the ongoing ImmuneRACE study (first 160 participants) and from some 1,300 subjects provided by 6 global collaborators. The sample metadata nearly always contained a de-identified subject ID, COVID-19 status, age in years and sex. A freely available public database, intended as a resource for researchers studying the immune response to SARS-CoV-2, is where the repertoires were released.

General conclusions and limits of the study: The quantity of clinical and demographic metadata differed by source and by participant and was supplied without curation.

Each collaborating institution followed its own protocols to collect whole blood in K2EDTA tubes. Collaborator samples were shipped for TCRbeta analysis as frozen whole blood, isolated PBMCs, or DNA extracted from either sample type. Inclusive of the bounding cysteine and phenylalanine, the CDR3 is 14 residues long. The only DNA kept is the CDR3, 42 bases in frame from the first base. Deletion took 7 bases off V and 7 bases off J, with a span of 16 bases between the germline ends. Taken from the germline V gene, the CDR1 and CDR2 loops are MRHNA and SNTAGT. Rearrangement joined TRBV6-4 to TRBJ2-2, with a weak D call of TRBD1 (7 bases match). The receptor comes from an older woman with acute or convalescent COVID-19. Specimen: peripheral blood. CDR3 protein: CASTLTGTGGELFF. The base sequence is TGTGCCAGCACCTTGACAGGGACTGGCGGGGAGCTGTTTTTT.